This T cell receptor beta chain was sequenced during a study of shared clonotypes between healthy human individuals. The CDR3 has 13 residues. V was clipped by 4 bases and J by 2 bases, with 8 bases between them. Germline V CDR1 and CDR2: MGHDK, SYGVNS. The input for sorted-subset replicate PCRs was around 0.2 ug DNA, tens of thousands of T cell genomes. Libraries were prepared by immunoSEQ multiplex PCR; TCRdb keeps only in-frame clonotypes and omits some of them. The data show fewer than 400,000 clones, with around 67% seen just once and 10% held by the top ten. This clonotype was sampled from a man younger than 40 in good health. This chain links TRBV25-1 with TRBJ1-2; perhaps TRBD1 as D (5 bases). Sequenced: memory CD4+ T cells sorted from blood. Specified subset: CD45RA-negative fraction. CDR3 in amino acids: CASSVRENYGYTF. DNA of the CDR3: TGTGCCAGCAGTGTCAGGGAGAACTATGGCTACACCTTC.